A single sample gave rise to the 5 T cell receptor beta chains below, sequenced in a study of Ad26.COV2.S vaccination and SARS-CoV-2 variants (dated by TCRdb to about 2021). The sample's time point, from its label and the paper: individuals recovered from natural SARS-CoV-2 infection. Receptor amplification or capture employed the immunoSEQ multiplex PCR assay. Entries here come from immuneACCESS through TCRdb and include only in-frame sequences with V and J called. Some clones fail to appear in such tables; in the studies checked, an unresolved V gene covers under half of the shortfall, and the cause of the remainder is unknown. For this sample the table gives about 350,000 clones, of which under 95% were detected only once. Together, the top ten hold 3.9% of the sample. The specimen comprised peripheral blood, sampled after recovery from COVID-19. All receptors come from a human donor who had recovered from COVID-19.

This chain joins TRBV6-5 and TRBJ2-1; TRBD2 might be the D (5 bases). The CDR3 sequence is 15 residues long. Trimming pared 8 bases from V and 4 bases from J, leaving 18 bases between. The V gene's germline CDR1 is MNHEY and CDR2 SVGAGI. Written as DNA, the CDR3 is TGTGCCAGCCACATCGGGCCGGGGATATACAATGAGCAGTTCTTC. This gives the protein CASHIGPGIYNEQFF.

The V gene is TRBV5-1, the J gene TRBJ2-5; 8 nucleotides match TRBD1. The germline CDR1 and CDR2 sequences are SGHRS and YFSETQ. The V and J ends lost 4 bases and 4 bases, in that order; junction bases with no gene match: 3. The CDR3 totals 13 residues. CDR3 amino acids: CASSLQGGETQYF. CDR3 nucleotides: TGCGCCAGCAGCCTACAGGGGGGAGAGACCCAGTACTTC.

The rearrangement links TRBV6-1 to TRBJ2-1; TRBD1 agrees at 9 bases. Trimming took 2 bases from V and 12 from J; bases not matched to a gene: 14. From germline, CDR1 is MNHNS and CDR2 SASEGT. This CDR3 region has 16 residues. The CDR3 protein is CASSERTGTGIPLQFF. CDR3 bases: TGTGCCAGCAGTGAACGGACCGGGACAGGGATCCCCCTGCAGTTCTTC.

The chain uses TRBV6-2 or TRBV6-3 and TRBJ2-1; either TRBD1 or TRBD2 may supply D (5 bases each). The V gene's germline CDR1 is MNHEY and CDR2 SVGEGT. There are 15 residues in the CDR3. Trimming took 6 bases from V and 6 from J, leaving 18 bases between them. CDR3: CASSSSRDLFNEQFF. In DNA form, the CDR3 reads TGTGCCAGCAGCTCTTCCCGGGACCTGTTCAATGAGCAGTTCTTC.

This sequence joins TRBV19 and TRBJ2-3, with TRBD2 as a possible D gene (6 bases). V dropped 5 bases and J dropped 3 bases, with 12 bases sitting between them. Germline V gene sequence: CDR1 LNHDA, CDR2 SQIVND (reference sequence). This CDR3 has 14 residues. As DNA, the CDR3 is TGTGCCAGTAGTTTGTCGGGGGTAACAGATACGCAGTATTTT. The encoded protein is CASSLSGVTDTQYF.